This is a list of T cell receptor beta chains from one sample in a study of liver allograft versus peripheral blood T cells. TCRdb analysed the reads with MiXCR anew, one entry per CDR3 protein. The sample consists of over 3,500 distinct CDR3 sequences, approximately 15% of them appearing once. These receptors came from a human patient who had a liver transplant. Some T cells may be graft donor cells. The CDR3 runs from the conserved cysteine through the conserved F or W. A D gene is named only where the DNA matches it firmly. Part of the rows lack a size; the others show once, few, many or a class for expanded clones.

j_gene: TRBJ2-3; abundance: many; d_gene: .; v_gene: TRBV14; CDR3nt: TGTGCCAGCAGCCAAGGTTGGGGGATCACAGATACGCAGTATTTT; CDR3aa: CASSQGWGITDTQYF
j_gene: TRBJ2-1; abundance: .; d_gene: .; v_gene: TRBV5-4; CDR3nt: TGTGCCAGCAGCCCACGGACAGTGCCTAATGAGCAGTTCTTC; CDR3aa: CASSPRTVPNEQFF
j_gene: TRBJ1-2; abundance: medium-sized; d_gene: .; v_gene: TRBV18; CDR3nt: TGTGCCAGCTCACCAAGGGACACCGGTAATTCTAACTATGGCTACACCTTC; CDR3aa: CASSPRDTGNSNYGYTF
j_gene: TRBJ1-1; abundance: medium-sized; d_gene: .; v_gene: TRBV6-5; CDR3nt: TGTGCCAGCAGTCTCTCGGGGGCGCCGGGCACTGAAGCTTTCTTT; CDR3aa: CASSLSGAPGTEAFF
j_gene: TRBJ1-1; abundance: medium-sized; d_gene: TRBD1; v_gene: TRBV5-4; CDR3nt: TGTGCCAGCAGCCCCGGGACAGCCTTTACTGAAGCTTTCTTT; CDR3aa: CASSPGTAFTEAFF
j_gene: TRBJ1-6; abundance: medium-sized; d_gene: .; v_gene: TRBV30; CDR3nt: TGTGCCTGGAGTGTGGGGGGGGCCTCCTATAATTCACCCCTCCACTTT; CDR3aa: CAWSVGGASYNSPLHF
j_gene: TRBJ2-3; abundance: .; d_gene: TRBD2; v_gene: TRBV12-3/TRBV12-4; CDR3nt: TGTGCCAGCAGCGCCGGGACTATCACCACAGATACGCAGTATTTT; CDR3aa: CASSAGTITTDTQYF
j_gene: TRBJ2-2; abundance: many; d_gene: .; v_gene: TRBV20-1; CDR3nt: TGCAGTGCTAGAGATTCCAGGAGTATTGGCGGGGAGCTGTTTTTT; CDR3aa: CSARDSRSIGGELFF
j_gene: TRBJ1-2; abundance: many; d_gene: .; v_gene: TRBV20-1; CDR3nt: TGCAGTGCTAGAGAAGGCAGGCCTTATGGCTACACCTTC; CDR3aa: CSAREGRPYGYTF
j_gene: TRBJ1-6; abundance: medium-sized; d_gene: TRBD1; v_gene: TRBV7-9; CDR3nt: TGTGCCAGCAGCCCCCAAGGGACAGGGAAGTCACCCCTCCACTTT; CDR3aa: CASSPQGTGKSPLHF
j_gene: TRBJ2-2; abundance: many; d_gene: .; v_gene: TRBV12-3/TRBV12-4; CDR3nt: TGTGCCAGCAGTTCAAGACAGGGAGGTACCGGGGAGCTGTTTTTT; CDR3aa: CASSSRQGGTGELFF
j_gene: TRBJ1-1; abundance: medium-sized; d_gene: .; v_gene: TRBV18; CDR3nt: TGTGCCAGCTCACCCCTCGGGGGGAACACTGAAGCTTTCTTT; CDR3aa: CASSPLGGNTEAFF
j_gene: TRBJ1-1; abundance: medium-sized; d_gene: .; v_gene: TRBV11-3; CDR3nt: TGTGCCAGCAGCTTTGACCTAAAGCAGGCTTTCTTT; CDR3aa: CASSFDLKQAFF
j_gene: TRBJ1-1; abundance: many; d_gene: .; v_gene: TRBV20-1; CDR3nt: TGCAGTGCTGAGGGCCGCATGAACACTGAAGCTTTCTTT; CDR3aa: CSAEGRMNTEAFF
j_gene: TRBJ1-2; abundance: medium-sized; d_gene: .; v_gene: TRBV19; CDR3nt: TGTGCCAGTACCAACGGACAGTCAAACTATGGCTACACCTTC; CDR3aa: CASTNGQSNYGYTF
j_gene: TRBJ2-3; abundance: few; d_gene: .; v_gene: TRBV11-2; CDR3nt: TGTGCCAGCAGCTCCGGGACCAAGGTTGGGGATACGCAGTATTTT; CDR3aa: CASSSGTKVGDTQYF
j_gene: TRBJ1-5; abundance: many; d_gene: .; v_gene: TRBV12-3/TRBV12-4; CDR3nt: TGTGCCAGCAGCTACCGGGGAGGGGAACAGCCCCAGCATTTT; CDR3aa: CASSYRGGEQPQHF
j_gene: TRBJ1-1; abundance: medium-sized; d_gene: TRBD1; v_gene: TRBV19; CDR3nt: TGTGCCAGCTTACCCGGGACAGGGGGCGGGGACACTGAAGCTTTCTTT; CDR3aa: CASLPGTGGGDTEAFF
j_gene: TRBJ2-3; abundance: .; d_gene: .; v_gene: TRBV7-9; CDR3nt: TGTGCCAGCAGCTTATTAGGAGATACGCAGTATTTT; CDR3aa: CASSLLGDTQYF
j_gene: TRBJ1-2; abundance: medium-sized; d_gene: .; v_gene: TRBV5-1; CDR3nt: TGCGCCAGCAGCTCCGGGACAAAGGATGGCTACACCTTC; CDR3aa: CASSSGTKDGYTF
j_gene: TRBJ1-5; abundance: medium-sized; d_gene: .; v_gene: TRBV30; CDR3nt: TGTGCCTGGAGCCCCGGAGGTTCAAATAGCAATCAGCCCCAGCATTTT; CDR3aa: CAWSPGGSNSNQPQHF
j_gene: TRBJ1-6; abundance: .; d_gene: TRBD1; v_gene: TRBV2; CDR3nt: TGTGCCAGCAGTGCCCCGGGACAGGGCTCTAATTCACCCCTCCACTTT; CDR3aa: CASSAPGQGSNSPLHF
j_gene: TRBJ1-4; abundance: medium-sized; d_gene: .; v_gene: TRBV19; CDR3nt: TGTGCCACCCGTTCACAGGTGCCAATTAGGGAAAAACTGTTTTTT; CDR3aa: CATRSQVPIREKLFF
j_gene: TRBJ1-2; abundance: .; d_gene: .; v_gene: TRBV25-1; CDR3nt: TGTGCCAGCAGGGGAGCTAACTATGGCTACACCTTC; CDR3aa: CASRGANYGYTF
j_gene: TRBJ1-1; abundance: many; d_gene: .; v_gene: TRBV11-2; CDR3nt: TGTGCCAGCAGCTTAGCCGGCAGGAGGAGCACTGAAGCTTTCTTT; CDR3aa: CASSLAGRRSTEAFF
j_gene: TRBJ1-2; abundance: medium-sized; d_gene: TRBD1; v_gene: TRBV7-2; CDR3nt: TGTGCCAGCAGCTTACCCTCTCCAGGGGGCTATGGCTACACCTTC; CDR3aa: CASSLPSPGGYGYTF
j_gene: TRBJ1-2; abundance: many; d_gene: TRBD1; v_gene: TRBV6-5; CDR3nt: TGTGCCAGCAGTACCCCCGGGACAGGGGGCGGAGTTGGCTACACCTTC; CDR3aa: CASSTPGTGGGVGYTF
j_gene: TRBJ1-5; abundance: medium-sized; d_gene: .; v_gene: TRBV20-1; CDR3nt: TGCAGTGCTAGAGAGCAGGACATTAGCAATCAGCCCCAGCATTTT; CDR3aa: CSAREQDISNQPQHF
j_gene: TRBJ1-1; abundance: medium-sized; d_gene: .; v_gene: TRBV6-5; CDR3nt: TGTGCCAGCACCTCCGTGGGCCGCCTTGCAGCTTTCTTT; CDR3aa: CASTSVGRLAAFF
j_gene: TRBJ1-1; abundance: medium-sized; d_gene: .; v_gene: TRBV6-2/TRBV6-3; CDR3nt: TGTGCCAGCAGTTACTCTCAGGGCACTGAAGCTTTCTTT; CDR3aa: CASSYSQGTEAFF
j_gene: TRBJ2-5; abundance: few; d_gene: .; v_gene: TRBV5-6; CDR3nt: TGTGCCAGCAGCTTGAGATTCCGGGCCGAGACCCAGTACTTC; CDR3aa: CASSLRFRAETQYF
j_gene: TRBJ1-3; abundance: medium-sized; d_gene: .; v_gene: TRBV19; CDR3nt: TGTGCCAGTAGTAGGGAGGCAGGGGCCTCTGGAAACACCATATATTTT; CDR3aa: CASSREAGASGNTIYF
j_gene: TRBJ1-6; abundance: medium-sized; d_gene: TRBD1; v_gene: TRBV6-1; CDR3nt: TGTGCCAGCAAGGACAGGGCGGCTAATTCACCCCTCCACTTT; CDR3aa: CASKDRAANSPLHF
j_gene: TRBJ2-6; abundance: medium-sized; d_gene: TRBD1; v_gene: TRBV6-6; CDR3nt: TGTGCCAGCAGGGGACAGACTTATAAGGGGACCAACGTCCTGACTTTC; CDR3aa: CASRGQTYKGTNVLTF
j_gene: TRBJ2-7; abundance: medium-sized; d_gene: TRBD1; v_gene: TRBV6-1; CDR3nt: TGTGCCAGCAGGGGAACGGGACAGGGAAAGCGAGAGCAGTACTTC; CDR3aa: CASRGTGQGKREQYF
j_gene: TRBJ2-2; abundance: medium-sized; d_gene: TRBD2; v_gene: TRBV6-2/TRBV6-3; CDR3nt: TGTGCCAGCATCAGGACTAGCGGGCTCAGGGAGCTGTTTTTT; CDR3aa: CASIRTSGLRELFF
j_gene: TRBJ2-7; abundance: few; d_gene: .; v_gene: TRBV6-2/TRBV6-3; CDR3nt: TGTGCCAGCAGTTACCCGGCTTACGAGCAGTACTTC; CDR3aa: CASSYPAYEQYF
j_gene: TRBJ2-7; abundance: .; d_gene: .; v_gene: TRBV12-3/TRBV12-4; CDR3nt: TGTGCCAGCAGTTTAAGGGGACTGGGCGCCGAGCAGTACTTC; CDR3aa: CASSLRGLGAEQYF
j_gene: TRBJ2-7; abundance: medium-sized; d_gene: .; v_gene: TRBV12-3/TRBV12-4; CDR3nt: TGTGCCAGCAGAGAAACAGGGCTGTGGGAGCAGTACTTC; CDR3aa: CASRETGLWEQYF
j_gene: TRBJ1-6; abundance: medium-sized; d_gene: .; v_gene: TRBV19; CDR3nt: TGTGCCAGTAGTCCCCCCGCTCGGGGGCTTATCTATAATTCACCCCTCCACTTT; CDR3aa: CASSPPARGLIYNSPLHF
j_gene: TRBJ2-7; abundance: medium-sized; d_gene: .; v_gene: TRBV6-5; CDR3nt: TGTGCCAGCAGTTCGAGTCAGGGACCGCCCTCCTACGAGCAGTACTTC; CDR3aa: CASSSSQGPPSYEQYF
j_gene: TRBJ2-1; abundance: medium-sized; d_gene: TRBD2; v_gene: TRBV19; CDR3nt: TGTGCCTGCAGACTAGCGGGCACCTCCTACAATGAGCAGTTCTTC; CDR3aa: CACRLAGTSYNEQFF
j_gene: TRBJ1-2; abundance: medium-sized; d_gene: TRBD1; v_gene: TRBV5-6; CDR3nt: TGTGCCAGCAGCTCCCAGGGGGCTTTAGGCTACACCTTC; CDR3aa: CASSSQGALGYTF
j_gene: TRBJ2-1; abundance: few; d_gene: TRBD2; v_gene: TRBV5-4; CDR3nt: TGTGCCAGCAGCCGAGGCGGCGGGGGTGGTAGCGGGAGTTCCAATGAGCAGTTCTTC; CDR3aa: CASSRGGGGGSGSSNEQFF
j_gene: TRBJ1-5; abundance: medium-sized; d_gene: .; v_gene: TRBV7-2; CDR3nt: TGTGCCAGCAGCTCGGGCGGGGGTAGCAATCAGCCCCAGCATTTT; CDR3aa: CASSSGGGSNQPQHF
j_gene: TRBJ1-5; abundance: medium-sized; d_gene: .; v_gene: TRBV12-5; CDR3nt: TGTGCTAGTGGTAATGACAGGCTGGATCAGCCCCAGCATTTT; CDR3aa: CASGNDRLDQPQHF
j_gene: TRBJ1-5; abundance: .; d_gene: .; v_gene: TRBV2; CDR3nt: TGTGCCAGCAGTCTCCGGGCTTATAGCAATCAGCCCCAGCATTTT; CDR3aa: CASSLRAYSNQPQHF
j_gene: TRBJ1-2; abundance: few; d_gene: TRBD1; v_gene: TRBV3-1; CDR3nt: TGTGCCAGCAGCCCCCGAAGACAGGGGGCTAACTATGGCTACACCTTC; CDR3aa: CASSPRRQGANYGYTF
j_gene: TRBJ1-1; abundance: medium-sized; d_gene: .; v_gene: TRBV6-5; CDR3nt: TGTGCCAGCAGTTACCAAAGACGGGCGACGACTGAAGCTTTCTTT; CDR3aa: CASSYQRRATTEAFF
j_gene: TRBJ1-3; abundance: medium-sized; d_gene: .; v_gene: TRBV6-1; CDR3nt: TGTGCCAGCAGTGAACGGCCCGGGGACACCATATATTTT; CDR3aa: CASSERPGDTIYF
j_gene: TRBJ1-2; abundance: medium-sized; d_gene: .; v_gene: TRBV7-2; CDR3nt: TGTGCCAGCAGCTTCAGTTCTAACTATGGCTACACCTTC; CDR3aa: CASSFSSNYGYTF
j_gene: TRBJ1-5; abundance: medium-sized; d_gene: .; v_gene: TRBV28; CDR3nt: TGTGCCAGCACCCAGGGTTCGGGGCCCCAGCATTTT; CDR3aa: CASTQGSGPQHF
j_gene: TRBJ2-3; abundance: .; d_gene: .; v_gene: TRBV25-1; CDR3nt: TGTGCCACGAGGGAGGGGGGGCTTGGAGATACGCAGTATTTT; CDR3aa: CATREGGLGDTQYF
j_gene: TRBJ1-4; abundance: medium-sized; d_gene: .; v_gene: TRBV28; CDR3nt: TGTGCCAGCAACGGGGAGAGTGCAACTAATGAAAAACTGTTTTTT; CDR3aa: CASNGESATNEKLFF
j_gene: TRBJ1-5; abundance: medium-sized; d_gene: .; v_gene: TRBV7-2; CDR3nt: TGTGCCAGCAGCTTAGATAGCACCAATAGCAATCAGCCCCAGCATTTT; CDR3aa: CASSLDSTNSNQPQHF
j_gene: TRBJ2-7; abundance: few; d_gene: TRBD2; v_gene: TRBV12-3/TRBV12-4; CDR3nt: TGTGCCAGCACCGGCGGGGGGCCTCAGTACTTC; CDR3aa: CASTGGGPQYF
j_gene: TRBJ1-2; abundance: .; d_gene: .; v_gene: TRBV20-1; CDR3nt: TGCAGTGCTCCTTCTACGGGGGAGGGGGATGGCTACACCTTC; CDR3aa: CSAPSTGEGDGYTF